Given below is one TCR beta chain in context. The antigen remains undetermined. This sample stems from a study of cytomegalovirus exposure and HLA in healthy donors. Points from the study as a whole: Later on, an analysis found that several of the most significant clusters appeared to be linked to common viral pathogens, which included parvovirus B19.

The CDR3 contains 15 residues. CDR1 is LNHDA, CDR2 SQIVND, per germline (reference sequence). V dropped 6 bases and J dropped 10; count of bases not matched to a gene: 14. It was with 60 Vbeta and 13 Jbeta primers that the PCR ran. Sequencing was performed with immunoSEQ multiplex PCR; in TCRdb, only in-frame clones are kept and a portion is missing. The sample includes about 170,000 clones, roughly 79% seen only once; the top ten take about 0.91%. The source material was PBMCs. This chain joins TRBV19 and TRBJ2-2; TRBD2 matches at 7 bases. The TCR comes from a woman aged 45-59 years in good health and CMV-seropositive. The CDR3 sequence is CASRPTSAGPPELFF. The CDR3 region has the DNA TGTGCCAGTAGACCTACTAGCGCAGGGCCCCCGGAGCTGTTTTTT.